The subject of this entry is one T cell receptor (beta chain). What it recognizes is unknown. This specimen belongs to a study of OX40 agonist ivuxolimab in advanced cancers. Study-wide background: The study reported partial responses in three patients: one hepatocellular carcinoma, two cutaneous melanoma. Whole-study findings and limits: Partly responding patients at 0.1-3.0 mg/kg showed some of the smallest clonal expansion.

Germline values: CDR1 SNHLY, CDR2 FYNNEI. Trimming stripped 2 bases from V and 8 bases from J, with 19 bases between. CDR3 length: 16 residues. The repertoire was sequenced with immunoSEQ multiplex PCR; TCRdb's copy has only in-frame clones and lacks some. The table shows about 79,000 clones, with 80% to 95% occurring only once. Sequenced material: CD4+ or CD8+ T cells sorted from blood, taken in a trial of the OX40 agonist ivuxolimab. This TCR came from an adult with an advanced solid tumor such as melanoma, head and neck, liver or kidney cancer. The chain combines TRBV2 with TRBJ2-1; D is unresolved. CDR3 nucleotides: TGTGCCAGCAGTGAAAGGGCAGGCAACGCGAGATATGAGCAGTTCTTC. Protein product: CASSERAGNARYEQFF.